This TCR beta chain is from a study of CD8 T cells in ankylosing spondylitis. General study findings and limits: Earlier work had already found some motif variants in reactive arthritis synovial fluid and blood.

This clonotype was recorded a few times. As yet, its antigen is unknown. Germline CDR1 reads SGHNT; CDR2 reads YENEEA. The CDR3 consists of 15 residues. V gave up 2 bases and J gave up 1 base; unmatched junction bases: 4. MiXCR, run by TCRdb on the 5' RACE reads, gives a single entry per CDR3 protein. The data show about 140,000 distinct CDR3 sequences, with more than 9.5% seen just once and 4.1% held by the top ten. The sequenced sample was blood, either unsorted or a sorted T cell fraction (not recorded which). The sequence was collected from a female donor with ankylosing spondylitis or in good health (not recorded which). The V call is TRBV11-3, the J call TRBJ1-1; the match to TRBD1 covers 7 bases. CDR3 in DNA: TGTGCCAGCAGCTTATACGGGACAGCGAACACTGAAGCTTTCTTT. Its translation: CASSLYGTANTEAFF.